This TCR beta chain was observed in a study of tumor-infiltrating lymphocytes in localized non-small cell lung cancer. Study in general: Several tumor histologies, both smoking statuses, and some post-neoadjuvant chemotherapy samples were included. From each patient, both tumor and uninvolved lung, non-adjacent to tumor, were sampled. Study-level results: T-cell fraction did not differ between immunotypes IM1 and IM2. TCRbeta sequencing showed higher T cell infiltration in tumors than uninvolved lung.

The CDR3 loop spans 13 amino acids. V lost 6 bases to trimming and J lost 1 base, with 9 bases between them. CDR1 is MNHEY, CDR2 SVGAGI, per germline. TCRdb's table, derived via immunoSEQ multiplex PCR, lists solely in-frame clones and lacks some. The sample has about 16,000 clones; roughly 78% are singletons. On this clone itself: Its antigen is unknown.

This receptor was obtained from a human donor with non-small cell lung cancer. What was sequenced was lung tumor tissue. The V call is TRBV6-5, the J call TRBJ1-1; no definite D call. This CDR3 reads CASRKAENTEAFF. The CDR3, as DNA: TGTGCCAGCAGGAAGGCTGAGAACACTGAAGCTTTCTTT.